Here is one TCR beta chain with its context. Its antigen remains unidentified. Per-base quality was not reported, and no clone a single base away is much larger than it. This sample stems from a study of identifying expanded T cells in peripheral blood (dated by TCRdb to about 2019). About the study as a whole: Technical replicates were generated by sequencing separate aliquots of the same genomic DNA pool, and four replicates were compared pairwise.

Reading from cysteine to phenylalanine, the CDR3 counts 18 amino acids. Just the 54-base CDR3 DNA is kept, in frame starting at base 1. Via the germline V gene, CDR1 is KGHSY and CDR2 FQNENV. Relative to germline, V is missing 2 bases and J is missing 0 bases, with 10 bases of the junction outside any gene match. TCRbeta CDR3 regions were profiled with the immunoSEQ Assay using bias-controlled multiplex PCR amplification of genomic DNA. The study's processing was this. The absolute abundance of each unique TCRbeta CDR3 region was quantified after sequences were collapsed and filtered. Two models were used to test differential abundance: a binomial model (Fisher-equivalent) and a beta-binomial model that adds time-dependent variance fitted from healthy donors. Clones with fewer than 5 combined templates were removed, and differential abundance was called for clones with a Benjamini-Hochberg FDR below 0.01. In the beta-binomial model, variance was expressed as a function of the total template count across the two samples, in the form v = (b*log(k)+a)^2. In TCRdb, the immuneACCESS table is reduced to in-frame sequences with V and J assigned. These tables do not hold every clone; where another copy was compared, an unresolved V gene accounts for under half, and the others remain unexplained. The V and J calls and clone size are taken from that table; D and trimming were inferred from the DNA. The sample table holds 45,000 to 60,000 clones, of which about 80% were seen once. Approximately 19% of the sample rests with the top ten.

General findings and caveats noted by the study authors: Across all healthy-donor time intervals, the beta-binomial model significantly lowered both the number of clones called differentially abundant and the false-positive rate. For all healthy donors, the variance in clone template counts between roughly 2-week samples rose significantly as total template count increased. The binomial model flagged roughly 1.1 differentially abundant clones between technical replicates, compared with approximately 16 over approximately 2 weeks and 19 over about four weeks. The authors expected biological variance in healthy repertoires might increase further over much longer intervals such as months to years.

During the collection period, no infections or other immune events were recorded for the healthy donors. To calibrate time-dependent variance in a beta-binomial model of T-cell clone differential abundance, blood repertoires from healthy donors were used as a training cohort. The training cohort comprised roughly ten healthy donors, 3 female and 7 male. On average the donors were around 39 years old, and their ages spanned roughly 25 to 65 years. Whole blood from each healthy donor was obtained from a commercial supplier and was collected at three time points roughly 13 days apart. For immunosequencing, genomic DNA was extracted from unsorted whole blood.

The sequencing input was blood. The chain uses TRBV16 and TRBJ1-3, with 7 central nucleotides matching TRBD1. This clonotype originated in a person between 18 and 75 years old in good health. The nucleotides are TGTGCCAGCAGCCAAAAGAGGACAGGACCCCTCTCTGGAAACACCATATATTTT. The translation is CASSQKRTGPLSGNTIYF.